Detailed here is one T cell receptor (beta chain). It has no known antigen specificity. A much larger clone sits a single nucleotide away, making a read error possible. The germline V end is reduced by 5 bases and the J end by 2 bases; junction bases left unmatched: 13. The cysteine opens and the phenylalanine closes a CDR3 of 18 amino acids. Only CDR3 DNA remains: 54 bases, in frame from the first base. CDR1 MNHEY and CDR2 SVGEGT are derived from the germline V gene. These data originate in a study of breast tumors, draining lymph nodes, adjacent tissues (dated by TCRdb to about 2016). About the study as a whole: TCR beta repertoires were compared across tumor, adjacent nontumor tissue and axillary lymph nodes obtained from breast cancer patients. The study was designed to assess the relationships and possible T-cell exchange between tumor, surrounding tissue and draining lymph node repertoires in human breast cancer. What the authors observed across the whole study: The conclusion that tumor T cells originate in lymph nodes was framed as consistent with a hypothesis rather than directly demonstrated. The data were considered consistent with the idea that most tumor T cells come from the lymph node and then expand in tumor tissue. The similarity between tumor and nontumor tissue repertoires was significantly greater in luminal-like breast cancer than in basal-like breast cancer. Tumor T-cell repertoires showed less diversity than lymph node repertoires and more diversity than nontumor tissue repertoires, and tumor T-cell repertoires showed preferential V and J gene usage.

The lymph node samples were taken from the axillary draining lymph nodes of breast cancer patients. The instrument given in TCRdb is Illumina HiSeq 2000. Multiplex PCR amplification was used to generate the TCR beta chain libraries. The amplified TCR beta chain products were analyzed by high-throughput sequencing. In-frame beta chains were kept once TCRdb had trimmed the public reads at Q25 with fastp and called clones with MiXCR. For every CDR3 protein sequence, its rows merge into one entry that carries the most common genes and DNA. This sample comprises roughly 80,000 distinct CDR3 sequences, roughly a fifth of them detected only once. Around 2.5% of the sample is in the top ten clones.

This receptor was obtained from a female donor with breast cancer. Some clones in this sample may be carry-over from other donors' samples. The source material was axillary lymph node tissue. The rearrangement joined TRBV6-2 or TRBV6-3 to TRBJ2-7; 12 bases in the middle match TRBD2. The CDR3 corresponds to CASSTRLAGGPGAYEQYF. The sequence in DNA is TGTGCCAGCAGTACCCGGCTAGCGGGAGGGCCAGGGGCCTACGAGCAGTACTTC.